A single sample gave rise to the 25 T cell receptor beta chains below, sequenced in a study of blood T cell repertoires in COVID-19. Profiling relied on immunoSEQ multiplex PCR, and the TCRdb table lists in-frame clones only, not all of them. The sample records 65,000 to 85,000 clones, around nine tenths being singletons. Sequencing was performed on peripheral blood. These receptor sequences come from a human donor in a cohort sampled during active COVID-19.

The chain combines TRBV5-1 with TRBJ2-5, with TRBD1 matching over 9 bases. CDR1 and CDR2 (germline): SGHRS, YFSETQ. The CDR3 is 14 amino acids. The junction had 5 bases not matched to a gene; V was cut back by 4 bases and J by 4 bases. The DNA for the CDR3 is TGCGCCAGCAGCCCGGGACAGGGAGCAGAGACCCAGTACTTC. This codes for CASSPGQGAETQYF. Combining the CDR3 with reference TRBV5-1 and TRBJ2-5 gives the whole variable domain KAGVTQTPRYLIKTRGQQVTLSCSPISGHRSVSWYQQTPGQGLQFLFEYFSETQRNKGNFPGRFSGRQFSNSRSEMNVSTLELGDSALYLCASSPGQGAETQYFGPGTRLLVL.

The V and J genes are TRBV5-4 and TRBJ1-2; perhaps TRBD1 as D (6 bases). With 3 bases removed from V and 4 bases from J, the gap between germline ends came to 16 bases. The length of the CDR3 is 15 residues. The germline CDR1 and CDR2 sequences are SGHNT and YYREEE (reference sequence). CDR3 coding DNA: TGTGCCAGCAGCTCCGGAGGACAGTTCCTCTATGGCTACACCTTC. Its translation is CASSSGGQFLYGYTF.

The V gene is TRBV2, the J gene TRBJ1-5; possible D gene TRBD1, 6 bases. The CDR3 spans 16 residues. Between the trimmed V and J ends, which lost 2 bases and 1 base, there was a span of 12 bases. The V gene's germline CDR1 is SNHLY and CDR2 FYNNEI. DNA of the CDR3: TGTGCCAGCAGTGAATCTCAGGGGCGCAGCAATCAGCCCCAGCATTTT. Translating gives CASSESQGRSNQPQHF.

This clone was counted a single time. V is TRBV7-7 and J is TRBJ2-3; weak D call: TRBD2 (5 bases). Trimming took off 3 bases at V and 1 base at J, with 20 bases between the two ends. The V gene's germline CDR1 is SSHAT and CDR2 FNYEAQ (reference sequence). This CDR3 region has 18 residues. This CDR3 is CASSLRRYEGEGTDTQYF. DNA for the CDR3: TGTGCCAGCAGCTTGCGTCGGTACGAGGGCGAGGGCACAGATACGCAGTATTTT.

V gene TRBV13 combines with J gene TRBJ1-3; weak D call: TRBD1 (6 bases). The CDR3 runs to 15 residues. Looked up from germline, CDR1 is PRHDT and CDR2 is FYEKMQ (reference sequence). The germline V and J ends were trimmed by 5 bases and 4 bases, with 15 bases remaining between them. The CDR3 loop reads CASSLIGGPGNTIYF. The CDR3 DNA sequence: TGTGCCAGCAGCCTCATAGGGGGTCCGGGAAACACCATATATTTT.

The chain has TRBV7-3 and TRBJ2-3; TRBD2 might be the D (6 bases). The ends were cut back, 0 bases at V and 8 bases at J, with 12 bases in the middle. The CDR3 length is 14 residues. In germline, CDR1 is SGHTA, CDR2 FQGTGA. CDR3 sequence reads: CASSLTGGGSTQYF. In DNA, the CDR3 is TGTGCCAGCAGCTTAACCGGGGGTGGGAGTACGCAGTATTTT.

This clone was recorded only once. The chain links TRBV7-9 to TRBJ2-5; D unresolved. CDR1 is SEHNR, CDR2 FQNEAQ, per germline (reference sequence). The CDR3 runs 14 residues. Trimming removed 7 bases from V and 7 bases from J, with 19 bases in between. In nucleotides, the CDR3 is TGTGCCAGCACCCCACCCCCAAATGAGGTGACCCAGTACTTC. This sequence encodes CASTPPPNEVTQYF.

The J gene is TRBJ1-2, the V gene TRBV7-9; tentatively, D is TRBD1 (5 bases). The germline V and J ends were trimmed by 5 bases and 4 bases, with 11 bases remaining between them. The CDR3 has 13 residues. CDR1 SEHNR and CDR2 FQNEAQ come from the germline V gene (reference sequence). Here the CDR3 DNA reads TGTGCCAGCAGCACCAACGGGGGCTATGGCTACACCTTC. It translates to CASSTNGGYGYTF.

V and J are TRBV5-5 and TRBJ2-5, with 9 bases matching TRBD2. The trim removed 4 bases at V and 2 bases at J, leaving 3 bases unmatched. The CDR3 runs 14 residues. Germline assignment: CDR1 SGHKS and CDR2 YYEKEE (reference sequence). The CDR3 sequence is CASSLTSGQETQYF. CDR3 bases: TGTGCCAGCAGCCTGACTAGCGGACAAGAGACCCAGTACTTC.

The rearrangement joins TRBV6-2 or TRBV6-3 to TRBJ1-1, with D unresolved. This CDR3 spans 14 amino acids. The V gene lost 2 bases and the J gene lost 2 bases, with 9 bases spanning the gap. CDR1 is MNHEY, CDR2 SVGEGT, per germline. The CDR3 loop reads CASSYPPGNTEAFF. Written as DNA, the CDR3 is TGTGCCAGCAGTTACCCCCCAGGTAACACTGAAGCTTTCTTT.

The CDR3 sequence: CAWSQADHQPQHF. The CDR3 nucleotides read TGTGCCTGGAGTCAAGCGGACCATCAGCCCCAGCATTTT. The chain couples TRBV30 to TRBJ1-5; D is uncertain. The V gene lost 2 bases and the J gene lost 5 bases, with 10 bases spanning the gap. Germline lookup yields CDR1 GTSNPN and CDR2 SVGIG (reference sequence). The CDR3 sequence is 13 residues long.

The chain recombines TRBV5-4 with TRBJ1-4, with D possibly matching TRBD1 (6 bases). CDR3 length: 15 residues. V was cut by 5 bases and J by 4 bases, with 15 bases left in between. CDR1 is SGHNT, CDR2 YYREEE, per germline (reference sequence). This CDR3 is CASRAWGQSNEKLFF. The CDR3 region has the DNA TGTGCCAGCAGAGCTTGGGGGCAGAGTAATGAAAAACTGTTTTTT.

The chain carries TRBV7-9 and TRBJ1-3; D unresolved. V was shortened by 5 bases and J by 2 bases, with 16 bases between the two germline ends. The CDR3 consists of 16 residues. Germline assignment: CDR1 SEHNR and CDR2 FQNEAQ (reference sequence). In DNA form, the CDR3 reads TGTGCCAGCAGCCGTTTTCTGAGTGGGCCTGGAAACACCATATATTTT. This encodes CASSRFLSGPGNTIYF.

This clone was observed a single time. The J gene is TRBJ1-6, the V gene TRBV4-2, with 7 nucleotides matching TRBD1. The germline V gene has CDR1 LGHNA and CDR2 YNFKEQ. The CDR3 contains 17 residues. V trimming: 5 bases; J trimming: 10 bases; junction bases outside the gene matches: 17. The CDR3 protein is CASSKGGTGLGLSPLHF. The CDR3 bases are TGTGCCAGCAGCAAAGGGGGCACAGGATTAGGTTTATCACCCCTCCACTTT.

The V gene is TRBV7-3, the J gene TRBJ2-1; 8 bases are a match to TRBD2. Unmatched junction bases numbered 12, after V lost 5 bases and J lost 6 bases. The CDR3 sequence is 16 residues long. Germline values: CDR1 SGHTA, CDR2 FQGTGA. In DNA form, the CDR3 reads TGTGCCAGCAGCCCCTTGGGCGGGGGGCCTCCCAATGAGCAGTTCTTC. Translating gives CASSPLGGGPPNEQFF.

The chain uses TRBV4-1 and TRBJ2-7; 11 nucleotides line up with TRBD2. The length of the CDR3 is 15 residues. V was clipped by 4 bases and J by 4 bases; unmatched bases: 6. Germline values: CDR1 MGHRA, CDR2 YSYEKL. The CDR3 DNA sequence: TGCGCCAGCAGCCCAGTAGCGGGGGGGAATTACGAGCAGTACTTC. It is translated as CASSPVAGGNYEQYF.

The chain recombines TRBV6-5 with TRBJ2-7, with TRBD1 matching 7 bases. Trimming removed 7 bases from V and 2 bases from J; junction bases left unmatched: 11. The CDR3 sequence is 15 residues long. Germline V gives CDR1 MNHEY, CDR2 SVGAGI. CDR3: CASIRLSTGPYEQYF. CDR3 in DNA: TGTGCCAGCATCCGGTTATCGACAGGGCCCTACGAGCAGTACTTC.

The chain carries TRBV6-5 and TRBJ1-2; D is uncertain. The CDR3 sequence is 13 residues long. The germline CDR1 and CDR2 sequences are MNHEY and SVGAGI. V lost 0 bases and J 8 bases, leaving 10 bases between the germline ends. In nucleotides, the CDR3 is TGTGCCAGCAGTTACTCGAGGAGAGGAGGCTACACCTTC. Protein sequence: CASSYSRRGGYTF.

V gene TRBV11-2 combines with J gene TRBJ1-6; 8 bases map to TRBD1. J lost 9 bases, V lost 1 base, and 5 bases had no gene match. This CDR3 has 15 amino acids. In germline, CDR1 is SGHAT, CDR2 FQNNGV. Here the CDR3 DNA reads TGTGCCAGCAGCTTAGGGACAGGGATGTTTTCACCCCTCCACTTT. Its protein is CASSLGTGMFSPLHF. Full variable domain (rest looked up from reference TRBV11-2 and TRBJ1-6): EAGVAQSPRYKIIEKRQSVAFWCNPISGHATLYWYQQILGQGPKLLIQFQNNGVVDDSQLPKDRFSAERLKGVDSTLKIQPAKLEDSAVYLCASSLGTGMFSPLHFGNGTRLTVT.

The rearrangement joins TRBV5-1 to TRBJ2-5; TRBD1 matches at 10 bases. V shed 2 bases and J 4 bases; nucleotides not matched to a gene: 5. The CDR3 contains 15 residues. Germline V gene sequence: CDR1 SGHRS, CDR2 YFSETQ. The CDR3 nucleotides read TGCGCCAGCAGCTTCGGACAGGGGGTTGGAGAGACCCAGTACTTC. Translating it yields CASSFGQGVGETQYF.

This chain uses TRBV6-2 or TRBV6-3 with TRBJ2-7; 7 nucleotides line up with TRBD2. The V gene end was trimmed by 5 bases and the J gene end by 5 bases; junction bases not matched to a gene: 9. CDR1 is MNHEY and CDR2 is SVGEGT in the germline V gene. The CDR3 runs to 14 residues. Written as DNA, the CDR3 is TGTGCCAGCAGTAAGTACGTGGGGGGGAACGAGCAGTACTTC. Protein sequence: CASSKYVGGNEQYF.

The gene calls are TRBV15 and TRBJ2-3; 9 bases agree with TRBD2. Germline V gene data show CDR1 as LNHNV and CDR2 as YYDKDF (reference sequence). Losses at the gene ends were 3 bases for V and 3 bases for J; bases not matched to a gene: 1. The CDR3 covers 14 residues. The CDR3 DNA is TGTGCCACCAGCAGCGGACTAGCGACAGATACGCAGTATTTT. Protein sequence: CATSSGLATDTQYF.

The V and J genes are TRBV3-1 (or the pseudogene TRBV3-2) and TRBJ2-3, with 10 bases that match TRBD2. This CDR3 comprises 18 residues. The V segment lost 4 bases and the J segment 1 base; nucleotides outside the gene matches: 11. CDR1 and CDR2 from the germline V gene are LGHDT and YNNKEL (reference sequence). The CDR3 region is CASSPLAGALRRTDTQYF. The DNA for the CDR3 is TGTGCCAGCAGCCCTCTAGCGGGGGCTCTTCGTCGCACAGATACGCAGTATTTT.

This clone is a singleton in its sample. This rearrangement joins TRBV29-1 to TRBJ1-1; D is ambiguous. Trimming pared 3 bases from V and 1 base from J, leaving 9 bases between. CDR3 length equals 13 residues. Germline V gene data show CDR1 as SQVTM and CDR2 as ANQGSEA. The CDR3 spells CSVELQQNTEAFF. The CDR3 region has the DNA TGCAGCGTTGAGTTACAGCAGAACACTGAAGCTTTCTTT.

The chain has TRBV7-2 and TRBJ2-5, with 8 bases that match TRBD2. The V gene's germline CDR1 is SGHTA and CDR2 FQGNSA. V was pared by 1 base and J by 5 bases, with 6 bases of the junction left unmatched. The length of the CDR3 is 15 residues. CDR3 in amino acids: CASSLGRGGQETQYF. The CDR3 coding sequence is TGTGCCAGCAGCTTAGGACGGGGGGGTCAGGAGACCCAGTACTTC.